This entry concerns a single T cell receptor (beta chain). Its matching antigen is unknown. This entry is derived from a study of shared clonotypes between healthy human individuals. Points from the study as a whole: When naive CD4 clonotypes were compared across a few donors, 4% to 6.5% were shared. Compared with memory subsets, naive subsets generally had larger estimated richness.

Some clones are missing from TCRdb's copy, which holds only in-frame ones; the method was immunoSEQ multiplex PCR. The top ten clones hold over 1% of a sample with about 1.5 million clones, around 97% of them seen once. Specimen: naive CD4+ T cells sorted from blood. Stated subset: CD45RA+ positively selected. The clonotype was recovered from a man aged 25-40 years in good health.

CDR3: CAISTGTWILGTQYF. The CDR3, as DNA: TGCGCCATCTCTACCGGGACTTGGATTTTAGGGACCCAGTACTTC. The chain has TRBV23-1 and TRBJ2-5; possibly TRBD2 for D (6 bases). TRBV23-1 is assigned to the ORF class and has an uncertain function. V lost 10 bases to trimming and J lost 7 bases, with 25 bases between them. The CDR3 covers 15 residues.